Listed below are T cell receptor beta chains from one sample, sequenced in a study of tumor-infiltrating lymphocytes in primary liver carcinoma. TCRdb redid the calling of the multiplex PCR reads with MiXCR, one entry per CDR3 protein. Of 310,000 or so distinct CDR3 sequences listed, less than 65% are singletons. What was sequenced was peripheral blood. Receptors were obtained from a middle-aged man with primary liver carcinoma and hepatitis B virus infection. The CDR3 runs from the conserved cysteine through the conserved F or W. Each record gives: J gene, clone size, CDR3 length, V gene, D gene, CDR3 protein, CDR3 DNA. A D gene is named only where the DNA matches it firmly. For some rows the clone size is stated as once, few or many, or as a class when expanded; others skip it.

J: TRBJ2-2; size: many; length: 13; V: TRBV10-3; D: .; CDR3: CAITNRAAGELFF; DNA: TGTGCCATCACTAACAGGGCAGCCGGGGAGCTGTTTTTT
J: TRBJ2-1; size: many; length: 13; V: TRBV11-3; D: .; CDR3: CASSSGGSDEQFF; DNA: TGTGCCAGCAGCTCTGGGGGGAGTGATGAGCAGTTCTTC
J: TRBJ2-5; size: .; length: 13; V: TRBV29-1; D: TRBD2; CDR3: CSGETSKEETQYF; DNA: TGCAGCGGTGAGACTAGCAAGGAAGAGACCCAGTACTTC
J: TRBJ2-1; size: .; length: 15; V: TRBV11-2; D: TRBD2; CDR3: CASRSLAGGWNEQFF; DNA: TGTGCCAGCAGATCGCTAGCGGGAGGATGGAATGAGCAATTCTTC
J: TRBJ2-7; size: many; length: 17; V: TRBV11-2; D: .; CDR3: CASSLVHGSWDALRADF; DNA: TGTGCCAGCAGCTTAGTCCATGGTTCTTGGGACGCTCTACGGGCGGACTTC
J: TRBJ2-2; size: many; length: 13; V: TRBV10-3; D: .; CDR3: CAIRDPNTGELFF; DNA: TGTGCCATCAGGGACCCTAACACCGGGGAGCTGTTTTTT
J: TRBJ2-7; size: .; length: 18; V: TRBV11-2; D: .; CDR3: CASSLRYDGGTGSYGQYF; DNA: TGTGCCAGCAGCTTAAGATATGACGGGGGGACAGGCAGCTACGGGCAGTACTTC
J: TRBJ2-3; size: .; length: 14; V: TRBV4-3; D: .; CDR3: CASSQDDKTDTQYF; DNA: TGCGCCAGCAGCCAAGATGACAAAACAGATACGCAGTATTTT
J: TRBJ1-1; size: .; length: 16; V: TRBV6-5; D: .; CDR3: CASCWESGKVHTEAFF; DNA: TGTGCCAGCTGTTGGGAATCAGGGAAGGTCCACACTGAAGCTTTCTTT
J: TRBJ1-3; size: many; length: 13; V: TRBV29-1; D: .; CDR3: CSARLGGGNTIYF; DNA: TGCAGCGCCCGACTGGGGGGTGGAAACACCATATATTTT
J: TRBJ2-5; size: few; length: 14; V: TRBV4-1; D: .; CDR3: CASSPWGTGETQYF; DNA: TGCGCCAGCAGCCCCTGGGGGACGGGAGAGACCCAGTACTTC
J: TRBJ1-1; size: .; length: 11; V: TRBV28; D: .; CDR3: CASSLWPEPFF; DNA: TGTGCCAGCAGTTTATGGCCTGAACCTTTCTTT
J: TRBJ2-1; size: once; length: 15; V: TRBV30; D: .; CDR3: CAWSVWGSSYNEQFF; DNA: TGTGCATGGAGTGTCTGGGGGAGTTCCTACAATGAGCAGTTCTTT
J: TRBJ1-6; size: .; length: 13; V: TRBV6-6; D: .; CDR3: CASGADRQRPLHF; DNA: TGTGCCAGCGGTGCGGACCGGCAAAGGCCCCTCCACTTC
J: TRBJ1-1; size: .; length: 14; V: TRBV6-5; D: TRBD1; CDR3: CASLPGQGNTEAFF; DNA: TGTGCCAGCCTCCCCGGACAGGGAAACACTGAAGCTTTCTTT